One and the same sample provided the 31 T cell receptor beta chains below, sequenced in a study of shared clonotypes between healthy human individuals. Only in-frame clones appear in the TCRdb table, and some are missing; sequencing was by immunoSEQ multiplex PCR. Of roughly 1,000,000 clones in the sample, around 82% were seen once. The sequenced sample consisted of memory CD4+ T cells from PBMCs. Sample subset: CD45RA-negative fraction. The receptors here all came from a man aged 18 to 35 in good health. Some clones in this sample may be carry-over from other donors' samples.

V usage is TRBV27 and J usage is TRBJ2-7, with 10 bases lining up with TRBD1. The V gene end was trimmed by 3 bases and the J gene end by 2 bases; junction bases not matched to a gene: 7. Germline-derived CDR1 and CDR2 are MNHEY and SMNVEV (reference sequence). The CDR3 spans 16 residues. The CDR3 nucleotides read TGTGCCAGCAGTTTCCGGGACAGGGGCGGTACCTACGAGCAGTACTTC. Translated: CASSFRDRGGTYEQYF.

The CDR3 spells CASSPGPLMNTEAFF. CDR3 sequence (DNA): TGTGCCAGCAGCCCTGGACCGTTGATGAACACTGAAGCTTTCTTT. The chain is built from TRBV7-9 and TRBJ1-1; D ambiguous. V shed 5 bases and J shed 0 bases, with 13 bases lying between them. The CDR3 consists of 15 residues. Per germline, CDR1 SEHNR and CDR2 FQNEAQ (reference sequence). Full variable domain (remainder filled in from reference TRBV7-9 and TRBJ1-1): DTGVSQNPRHKITKRGQNVTFRCDPISEHNRLYWYRQTLGQGPEFLTYFQNEAQLEKSRLLSDRFSAERPKGSFSTLEIQRTEQGDSAMYLCASSPGPLMNTEAFFGQGTRLTVV.

The CDR3 here is CSAAGASGSWMQFF. The CDR3 region has the DNA TGCAGCGCCGCCGGGGCTAGCGGGAGCTGGATGCAGTTCTTC. The rearrangement joins TRBV29-1 to TRBJ2-1; 10 bases are shared with TRBD2. The germline CDR1 and CDR2 sequences are SQVTM and ANQGSEA. The CDR3 covers 14 residues. The V and J ends lost 7 bases and 12 bases, in that order; junction bases with no gene match: 15.

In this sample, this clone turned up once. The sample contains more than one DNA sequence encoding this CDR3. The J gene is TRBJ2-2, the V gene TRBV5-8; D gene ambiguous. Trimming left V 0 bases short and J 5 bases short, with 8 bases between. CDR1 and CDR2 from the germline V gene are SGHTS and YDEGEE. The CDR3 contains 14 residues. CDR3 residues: CASSLGRRTGELFF. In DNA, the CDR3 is TGTGCCAGCAGCTTGGGAAGGAGAACCGGGGAGCTGTTTTTT.

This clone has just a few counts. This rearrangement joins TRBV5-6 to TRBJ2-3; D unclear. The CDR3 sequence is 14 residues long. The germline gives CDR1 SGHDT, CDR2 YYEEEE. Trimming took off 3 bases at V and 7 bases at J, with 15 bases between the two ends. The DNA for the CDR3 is TGTGCCAGCAGCTCCCCCATGGATGGTAATACGCAGTATTTT. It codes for CASSSPMDGNTQYF. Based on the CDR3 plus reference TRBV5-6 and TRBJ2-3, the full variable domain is DAGVTQSPTHLIKTRGQQVTLRCSPKSGHDTVSWYQQALGQGPQFIFQYYEEEERQRGNFPDRFSGHQFPNYSSELNVNALLLGDSALYLCASSSPMDGNTQYFGPGTRLTVL.

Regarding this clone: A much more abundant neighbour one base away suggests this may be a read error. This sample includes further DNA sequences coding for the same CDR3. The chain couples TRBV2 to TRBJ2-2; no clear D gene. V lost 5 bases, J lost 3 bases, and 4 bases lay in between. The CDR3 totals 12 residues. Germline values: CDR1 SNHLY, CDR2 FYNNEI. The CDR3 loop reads CASSRDTGELFF. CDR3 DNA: TGTGCCAGCAGTAGGGACACCGGGGAGCTGTTTTTT.

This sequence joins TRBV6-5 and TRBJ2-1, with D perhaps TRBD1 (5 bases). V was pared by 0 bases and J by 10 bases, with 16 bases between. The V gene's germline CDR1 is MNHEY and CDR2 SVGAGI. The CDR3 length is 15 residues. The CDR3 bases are TGTGCCAGCAGTTACTCGAAATCGTGGGCAGGGGAGCAGTTCTTC. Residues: CASSYSKSWAGEQFF.

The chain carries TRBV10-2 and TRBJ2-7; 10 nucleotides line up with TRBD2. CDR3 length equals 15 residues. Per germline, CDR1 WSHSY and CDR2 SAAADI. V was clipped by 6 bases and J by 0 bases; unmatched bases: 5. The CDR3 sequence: CASSPPSGGSYEQYF. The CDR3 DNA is TGCGCCAGCAGCCCCCCTAGCGGGGGCTCCTACGAGCAGTACTTC.

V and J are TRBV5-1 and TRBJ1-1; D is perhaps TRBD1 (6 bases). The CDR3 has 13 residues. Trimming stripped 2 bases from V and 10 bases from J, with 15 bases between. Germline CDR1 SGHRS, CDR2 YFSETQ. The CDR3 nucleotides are TGCGCCAGCAGCTTATGGGGGCAGGGGTTAGCTTTCTTT. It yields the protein CASSLWGQGLAFF.

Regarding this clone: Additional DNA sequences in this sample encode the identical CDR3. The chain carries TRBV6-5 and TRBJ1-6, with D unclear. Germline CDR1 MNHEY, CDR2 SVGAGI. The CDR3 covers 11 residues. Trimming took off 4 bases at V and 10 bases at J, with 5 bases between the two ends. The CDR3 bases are TGTGCCAGCAGTTCTGGGTCACCCCTCCACTTT. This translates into CASSSGSPLHF.

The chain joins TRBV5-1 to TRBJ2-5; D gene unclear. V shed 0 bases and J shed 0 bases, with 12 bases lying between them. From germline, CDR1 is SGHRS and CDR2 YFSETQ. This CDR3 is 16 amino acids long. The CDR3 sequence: CASSLETGPYQETQYF. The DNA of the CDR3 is TGCGCCAGCAGCTTGGAAACGGGCCCGTACCAAGAGACCCAGTACTTC. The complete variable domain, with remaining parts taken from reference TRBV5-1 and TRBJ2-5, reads KAGVTQTPRYLIKTRGQQVTLSCSPISGHRSVSWYQQTPGQGLQFLFEYFSETQRNKGNFPGRFSGRQFSNSRSEMNVSTLELGDSALYLCASSLETGPYQETQYFGPGTRLLVL.

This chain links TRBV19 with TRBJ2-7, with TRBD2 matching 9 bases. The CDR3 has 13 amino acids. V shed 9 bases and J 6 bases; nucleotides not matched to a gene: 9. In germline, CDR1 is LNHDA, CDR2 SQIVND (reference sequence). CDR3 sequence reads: CASKNIAGVEQYF. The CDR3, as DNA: TGTGCCAGCAAGAACATAGCGGGAGTCGAGCAGTACTTC.

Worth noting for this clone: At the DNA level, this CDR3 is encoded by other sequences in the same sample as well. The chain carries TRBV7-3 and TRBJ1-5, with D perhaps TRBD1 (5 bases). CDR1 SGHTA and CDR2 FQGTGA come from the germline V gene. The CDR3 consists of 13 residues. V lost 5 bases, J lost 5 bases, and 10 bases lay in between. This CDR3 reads CASSLQGDQPQHF. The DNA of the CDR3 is TGTGCCAGCAGCCTGCAGGGTGATCAGCCCCAGCATTTT.

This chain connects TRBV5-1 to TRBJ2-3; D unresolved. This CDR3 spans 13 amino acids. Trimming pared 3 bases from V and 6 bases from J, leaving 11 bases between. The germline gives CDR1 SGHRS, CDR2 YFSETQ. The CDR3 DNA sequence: TGCGCCAGCAGCTGGGGTGGTGGGGATACGCAGTATTTT. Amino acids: CASSWGGGDTQYF.

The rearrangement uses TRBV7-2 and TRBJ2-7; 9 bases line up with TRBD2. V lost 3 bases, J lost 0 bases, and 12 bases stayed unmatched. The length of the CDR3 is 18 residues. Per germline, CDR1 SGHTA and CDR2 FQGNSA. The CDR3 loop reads CASSFSPAGGGYSYEQYF. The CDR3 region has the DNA TGTGCCAGCAGCTTTTCTCCCGCGGGAGGGGGGTACTCCTACGAGCAGTACTTC.

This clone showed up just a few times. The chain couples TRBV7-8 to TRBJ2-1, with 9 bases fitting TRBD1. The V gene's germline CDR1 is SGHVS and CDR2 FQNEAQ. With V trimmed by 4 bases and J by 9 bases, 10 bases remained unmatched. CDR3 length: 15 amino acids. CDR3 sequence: CASSSPGTGSIEQFF. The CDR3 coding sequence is TGTGCCAGCAGCTCGCCCGGGACAGGGTCAATTGAGCAGTTCTTC.

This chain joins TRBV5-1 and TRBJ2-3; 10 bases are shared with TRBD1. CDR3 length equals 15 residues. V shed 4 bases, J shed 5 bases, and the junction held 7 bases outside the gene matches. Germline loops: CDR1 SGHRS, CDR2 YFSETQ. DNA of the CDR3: TGCGCCAGCAGCCCCTCAGGGACAGGGGAAGATACGCAGTATTTT. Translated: CASSPSGTGEDTQYF.

Written as DNA, the CDR3 is TGTGCCAGCAGCTTAGAGGACAGGGGGTTCACTGAAGCTTTCTTT. Translated: CASSLEDRGFTEAFF. The chain is built from TRBV7-8 and TRBJ1-1, with 10 bases that match TRBD1. V trimming: 1 base; J trimming: 4 bases; junction bases outside the gene matches: 3. This CDR3 is built from 15 residues. In germline, CDR1 is SGHVS, CDR2 FQNEAQ.

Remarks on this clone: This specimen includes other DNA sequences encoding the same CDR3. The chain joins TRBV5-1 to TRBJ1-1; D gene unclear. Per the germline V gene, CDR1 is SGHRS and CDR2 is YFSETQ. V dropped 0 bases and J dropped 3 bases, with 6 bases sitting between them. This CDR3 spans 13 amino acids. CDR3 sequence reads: CASSLGRDTEAFF. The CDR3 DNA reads TGCGCCAGCAGCTTGGGAAGGGACACTGAAGCTTTCTTT.

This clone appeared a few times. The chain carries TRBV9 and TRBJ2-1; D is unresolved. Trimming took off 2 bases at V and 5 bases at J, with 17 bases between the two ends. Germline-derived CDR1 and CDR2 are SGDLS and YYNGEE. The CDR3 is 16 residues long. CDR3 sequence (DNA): TGTGCCAGCAGCGTTGGGTATGGGAACGCCCACAATGAGCAGTTCTTC. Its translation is CASSVGYGNAHNEQFF.

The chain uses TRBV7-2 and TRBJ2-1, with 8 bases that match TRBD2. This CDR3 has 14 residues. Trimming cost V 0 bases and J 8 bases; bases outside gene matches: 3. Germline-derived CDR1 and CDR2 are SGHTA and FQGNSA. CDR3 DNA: TGTGCCAGCAGCTTAGCTAGCGGGGTCGATGAGCAGTTCTTC. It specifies CASSLASGVDEQFF.

In DNA form, the CDR3 reads TGTGCCAGTAGTATGTTGTTGGATTCACCCCTCCACTTT. It encodes CASSMLLDSPLHF. The chain combines TRBV19 with TRBJ1-6, with D uncertain. The length of the CDR3 is 13 residues. Germline V gives CDR1 LNHDA, CDR2 SQIVND (reference sequence). V was shortened by 3 bases and J by 8 bases, with 8 bases between the two germline ends.

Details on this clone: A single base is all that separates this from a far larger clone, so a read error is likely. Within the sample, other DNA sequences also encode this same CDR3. The CDR3 DNA follows: TGTGCCAGCAGTTTTGGCGGGAGCTCCTACGAGCAGTACTTC. This sequence encodes CASSFGGSSYEQYF. The chain uses TRBV28 and TRBJ2-7, with 7 bases lining up with TRBD2. Germline V gives CDR1 MDHEN, CDR2 SYDVKM. The CDR3 runs 14 residues. With V trimmed by 3 bases and J by 0 bases, 2 bases remained unmatched.

The CDR3 DNA is TGTGCCAGCAGTCGTGCCCGGACTCCCCAAGAGACCCAGTACTTC. Its protein product is CASSRARTPQETQYF. The chain joins TRBV6-6 to TRBJ2-5; weak D call: TRBD2 (5 bases). The V end lost 5 bases, the J end lost 1 base, and 14 bases lay between the germline ends. This CDR3 spans 15 amino acids. Germline loops: CDR1 MNHNY, CDR2 SVGAGI (reference sequence).

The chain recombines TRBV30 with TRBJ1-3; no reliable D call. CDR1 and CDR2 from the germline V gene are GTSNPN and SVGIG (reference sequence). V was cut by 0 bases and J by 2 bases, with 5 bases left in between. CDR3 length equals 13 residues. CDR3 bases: TGTGCCTGGAGTGTAGGGACTGGAAACACCATATATTTT. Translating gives CAWSVGTGNTIYF.

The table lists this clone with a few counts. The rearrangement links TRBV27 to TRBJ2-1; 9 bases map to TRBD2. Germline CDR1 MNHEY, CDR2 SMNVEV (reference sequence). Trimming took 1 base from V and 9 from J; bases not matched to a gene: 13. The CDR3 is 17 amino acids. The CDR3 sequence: CASSLYSREGRRGEQFF. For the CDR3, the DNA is TGTGCCAGCAGTTTATATTCGCGGGAGGGCCGGCGGGGTGAGCAGTTCTTC.

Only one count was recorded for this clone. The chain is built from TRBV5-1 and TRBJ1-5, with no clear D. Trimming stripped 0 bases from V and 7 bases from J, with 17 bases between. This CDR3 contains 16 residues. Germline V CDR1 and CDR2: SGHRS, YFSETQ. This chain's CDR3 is CASSLDSWQLGQPQHF. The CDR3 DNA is TGCGCCAGCAGCTTGGATTCATGGCAGTTAGGGCAGCCCCAGCATTTT.

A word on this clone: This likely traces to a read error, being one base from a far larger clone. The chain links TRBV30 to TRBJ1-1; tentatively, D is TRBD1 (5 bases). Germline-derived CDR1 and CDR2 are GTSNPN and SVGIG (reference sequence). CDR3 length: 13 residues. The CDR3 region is CVWSVGVNTEAFF. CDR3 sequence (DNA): TGTGTCTGGAGTGTGGGGGTGAACACTGAAGCTTTCTTT. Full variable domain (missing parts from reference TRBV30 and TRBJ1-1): SQTIHQWPATLVQPVGSPLSLECTVEGTSNPNLYWYRQAAGRGLQLLFYSVGIGQISSEVPQNLSASRPQDRQFILSSKKLLLSDSGFYLCVWSVGVNTEAFFGQGTRLTVV.

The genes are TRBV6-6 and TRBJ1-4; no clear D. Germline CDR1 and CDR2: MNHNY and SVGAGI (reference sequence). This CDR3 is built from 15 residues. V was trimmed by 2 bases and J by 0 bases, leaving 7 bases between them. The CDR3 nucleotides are TGTGCCAGCAGTTACGGGCGGACAACTAATGAAAAACTGTTTTTT. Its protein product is CASSYGRTTNEKLFF.

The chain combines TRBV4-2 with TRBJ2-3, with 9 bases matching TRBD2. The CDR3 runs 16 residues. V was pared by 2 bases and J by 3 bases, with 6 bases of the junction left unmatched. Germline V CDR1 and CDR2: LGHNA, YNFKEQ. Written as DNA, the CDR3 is TGTGCCAGCAGCCAACAGCCTAGCGGGACGACAGATACGCAGTATTTT. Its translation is CASSQQPSGTTDTQYF.

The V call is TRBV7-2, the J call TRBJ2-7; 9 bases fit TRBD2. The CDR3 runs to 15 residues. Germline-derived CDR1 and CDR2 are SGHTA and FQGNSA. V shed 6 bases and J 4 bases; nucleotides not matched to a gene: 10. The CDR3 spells CASRRAAGGPYEQYF. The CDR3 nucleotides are TGTGCCAGCAGACGCGCGGCGGGAGGGCCGTACGAGCAGTACTTC.